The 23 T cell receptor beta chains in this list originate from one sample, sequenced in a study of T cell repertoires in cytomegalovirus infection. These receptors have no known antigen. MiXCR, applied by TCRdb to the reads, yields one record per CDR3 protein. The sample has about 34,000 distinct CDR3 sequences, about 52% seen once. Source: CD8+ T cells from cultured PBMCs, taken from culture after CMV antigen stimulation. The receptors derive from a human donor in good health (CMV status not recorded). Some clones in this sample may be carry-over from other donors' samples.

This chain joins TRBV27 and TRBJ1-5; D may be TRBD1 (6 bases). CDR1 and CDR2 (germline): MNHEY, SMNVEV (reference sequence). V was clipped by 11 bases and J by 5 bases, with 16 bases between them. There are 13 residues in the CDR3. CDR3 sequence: CAGGNRDHQPQHF. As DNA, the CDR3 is TGTGCCGGAGGTAACAGGGACCATCAGCCCCAGCATTTT.

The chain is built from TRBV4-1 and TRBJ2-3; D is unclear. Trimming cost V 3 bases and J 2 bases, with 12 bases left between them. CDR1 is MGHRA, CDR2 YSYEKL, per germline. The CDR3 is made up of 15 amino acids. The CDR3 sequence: CASSHTTTYTDTQYF. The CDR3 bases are TGCGCCAGCAGCCATACCACCACTTACACAGATACGCAGTATTTT.

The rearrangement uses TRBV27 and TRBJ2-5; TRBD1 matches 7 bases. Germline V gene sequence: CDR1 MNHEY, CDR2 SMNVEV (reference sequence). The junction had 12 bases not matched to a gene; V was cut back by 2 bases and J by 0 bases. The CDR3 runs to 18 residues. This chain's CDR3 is CASSLGVMARGYQETQYF. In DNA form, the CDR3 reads TGTGCCAGCAGTTTAGGCGTGATGGCCAGGGGGTACCAAGAGACCCAGTACTTC.

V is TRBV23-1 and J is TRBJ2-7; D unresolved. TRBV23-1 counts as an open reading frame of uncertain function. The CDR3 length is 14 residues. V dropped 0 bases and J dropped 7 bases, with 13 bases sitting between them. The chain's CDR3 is CASSQSPLLREQYF. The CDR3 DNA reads TGCGCCAGCAGTCAATCTCCCCTCTTGAGGGAGCAGTACTTC.

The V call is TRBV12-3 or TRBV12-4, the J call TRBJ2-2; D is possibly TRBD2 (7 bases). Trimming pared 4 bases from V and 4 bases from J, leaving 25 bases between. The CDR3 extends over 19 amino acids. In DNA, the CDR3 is TGTGCCAGCAGTTCTTTCGCCCGGGGGGCCGGATGGGGCACCGGGGAGCTGTTTTTT. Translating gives CASSSFARGAGWGTGELFF.

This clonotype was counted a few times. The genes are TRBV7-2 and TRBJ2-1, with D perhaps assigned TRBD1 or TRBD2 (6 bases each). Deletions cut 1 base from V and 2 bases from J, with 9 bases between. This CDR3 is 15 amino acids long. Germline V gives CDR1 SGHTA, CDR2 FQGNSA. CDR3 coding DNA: TGTGCCAGCAGCTTAGGGGGGGCTACCTACAATGAGCAGTTCTTC. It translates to CASSLGGATYNEQFF.

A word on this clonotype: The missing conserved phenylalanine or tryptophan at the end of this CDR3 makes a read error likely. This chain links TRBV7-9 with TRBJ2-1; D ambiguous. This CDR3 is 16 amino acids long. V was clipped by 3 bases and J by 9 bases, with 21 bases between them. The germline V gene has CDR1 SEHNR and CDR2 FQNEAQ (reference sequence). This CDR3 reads CASSLLGISTDTEQFC. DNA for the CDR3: TGTGCCAGCAGCTTGTTGGGCATATCCACCGACACTGAGCAGTTCTGC.

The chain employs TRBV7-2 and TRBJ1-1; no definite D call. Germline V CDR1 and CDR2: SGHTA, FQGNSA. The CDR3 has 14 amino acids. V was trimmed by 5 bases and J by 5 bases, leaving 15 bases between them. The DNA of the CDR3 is TGTGCCAGCAGCCCCGGAGTTGAAGGGACTGAAGCTTTCTTT. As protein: CASSPGVEGTEAFF.

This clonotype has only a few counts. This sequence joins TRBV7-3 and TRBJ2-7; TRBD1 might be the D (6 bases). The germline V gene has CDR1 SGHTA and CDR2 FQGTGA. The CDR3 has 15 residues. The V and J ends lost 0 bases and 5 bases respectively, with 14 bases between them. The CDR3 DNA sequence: TGTGCCAGCAGCTTAACTCTGCAGGGGCGGGACGAGCAGTACTTC. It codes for CASSLTLQGRDEQYF.

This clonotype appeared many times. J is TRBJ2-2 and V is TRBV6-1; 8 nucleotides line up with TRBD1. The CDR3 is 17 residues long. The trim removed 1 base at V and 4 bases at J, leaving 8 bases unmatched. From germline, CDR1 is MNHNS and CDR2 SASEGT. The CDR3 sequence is CASSEVRGRAGTGELFF. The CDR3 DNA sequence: TGTGCCAGCAGTGAAGTCAGGGGGCGGGCGGGCACCGGGGAGCTGTTTTTT.

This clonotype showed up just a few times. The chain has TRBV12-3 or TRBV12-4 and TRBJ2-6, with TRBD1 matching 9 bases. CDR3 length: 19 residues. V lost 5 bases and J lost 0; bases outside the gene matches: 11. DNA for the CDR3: TGTGCCAGCAGTCCCTACCCCGGGACAGGGAACTCTGGGGCCAACGTCCTGACTTTC. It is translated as CASSPYPGTGNSGANVLTF.

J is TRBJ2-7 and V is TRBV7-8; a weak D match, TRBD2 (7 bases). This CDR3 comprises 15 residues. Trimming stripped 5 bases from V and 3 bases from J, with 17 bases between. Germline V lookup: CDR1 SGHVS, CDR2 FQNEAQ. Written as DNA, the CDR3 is TGTGCCAGCAGCCCAGAAGGGGGGGGAGGCTACGAGCAGTACTTC. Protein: CASSPEGGGGYEQYF.

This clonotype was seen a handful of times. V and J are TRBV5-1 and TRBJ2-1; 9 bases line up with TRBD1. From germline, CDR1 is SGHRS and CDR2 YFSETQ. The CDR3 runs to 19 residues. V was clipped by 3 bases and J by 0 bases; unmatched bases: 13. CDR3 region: CASSSVPGQGLSSYNEQFF. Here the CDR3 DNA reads TGCGCCAGCAGCTCCGTCCCGGGACAGGGATTAAGCTCCTACAATGAGCAGTTCTTC.

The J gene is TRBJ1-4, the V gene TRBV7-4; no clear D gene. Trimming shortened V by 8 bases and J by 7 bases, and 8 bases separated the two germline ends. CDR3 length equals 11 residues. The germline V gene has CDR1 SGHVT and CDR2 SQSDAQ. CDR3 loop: CASVVSEKLFF. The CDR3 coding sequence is TGTGCCAGCGTTGTGAGTGAAAAACTGTTTTTT.

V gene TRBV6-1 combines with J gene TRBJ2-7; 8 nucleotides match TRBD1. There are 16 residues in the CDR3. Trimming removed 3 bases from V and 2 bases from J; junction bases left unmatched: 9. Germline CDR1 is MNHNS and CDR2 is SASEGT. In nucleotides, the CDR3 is TGTGCCAGCAGTGAGCCTCTCTGGACAGGGACCTACGAGCAGTACTTC. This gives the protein CASSEPLWTGTYEQYF.

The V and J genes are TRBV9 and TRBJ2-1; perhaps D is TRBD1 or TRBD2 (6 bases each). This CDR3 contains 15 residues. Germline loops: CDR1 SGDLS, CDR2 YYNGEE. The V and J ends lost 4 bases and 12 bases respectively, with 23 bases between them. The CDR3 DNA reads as TGTGCCAGCAGCCCAGGAGGGCCAGGGGCGTTAGGGCAGTTCTTC. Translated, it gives CASSPGGPGALGQFF.

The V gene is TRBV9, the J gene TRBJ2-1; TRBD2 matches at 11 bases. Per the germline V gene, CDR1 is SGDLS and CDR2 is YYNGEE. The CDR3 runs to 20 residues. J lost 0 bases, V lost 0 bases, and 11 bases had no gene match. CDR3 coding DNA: TGTGCCAGCAGCGTAGTCTCCGGACTAGCGGGCCTTAGCTCCTACAATGAGCAGTTCTTC. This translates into CASSVVSGLAGLSSYNEQFF.

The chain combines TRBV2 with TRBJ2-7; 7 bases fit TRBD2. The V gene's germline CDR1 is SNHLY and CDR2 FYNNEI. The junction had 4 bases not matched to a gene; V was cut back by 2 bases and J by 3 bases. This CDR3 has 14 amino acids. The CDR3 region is CASSELGTIYEQYF. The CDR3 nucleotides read TGTGCCAGCAGTGAACTAGGGACTATCTACGAGCAGTACTTC.

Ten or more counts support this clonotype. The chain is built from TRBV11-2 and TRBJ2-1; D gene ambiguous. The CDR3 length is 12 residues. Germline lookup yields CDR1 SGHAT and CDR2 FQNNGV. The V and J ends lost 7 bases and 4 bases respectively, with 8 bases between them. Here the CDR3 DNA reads TGTGCCAGCACCTCCAATTACAATGAGCAGTTCTTC. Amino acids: CASTSNYNEQFF.

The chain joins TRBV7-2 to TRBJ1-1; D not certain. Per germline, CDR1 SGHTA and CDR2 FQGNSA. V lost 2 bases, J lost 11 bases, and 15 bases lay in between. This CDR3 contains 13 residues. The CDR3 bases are TGTGCCAGCAGCTTAAGTCACGTACGTTCGGCTTTCTTT. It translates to CASSLSHVRSAFF.

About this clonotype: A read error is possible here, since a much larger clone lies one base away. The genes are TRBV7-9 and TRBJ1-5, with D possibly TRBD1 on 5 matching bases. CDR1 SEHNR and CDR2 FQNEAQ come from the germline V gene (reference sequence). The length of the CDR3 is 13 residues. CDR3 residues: CASNQGFNQSQHF. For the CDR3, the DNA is TGTGCCAGCAACCAGGGATTCAATCAGTCCCAGCATTTT.

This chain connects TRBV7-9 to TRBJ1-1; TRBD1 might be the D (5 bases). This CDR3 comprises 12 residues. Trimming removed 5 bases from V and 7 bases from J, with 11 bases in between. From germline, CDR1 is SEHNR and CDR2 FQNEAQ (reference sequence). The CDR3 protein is CASSGGGYEAFF. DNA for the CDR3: TGTGCCAGCAGCGGCGGGGGATATGAAGCTTTCTTT.

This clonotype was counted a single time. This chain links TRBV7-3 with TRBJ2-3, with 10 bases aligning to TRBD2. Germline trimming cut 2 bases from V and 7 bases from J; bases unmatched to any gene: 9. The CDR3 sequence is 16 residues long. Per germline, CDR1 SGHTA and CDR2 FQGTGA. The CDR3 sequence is CASSLSAAGGGNTQYF. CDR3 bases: TGTGCCAGCAGCTTATCCGCAGCGGGAGGGGGCAATACGCAGTATTTT. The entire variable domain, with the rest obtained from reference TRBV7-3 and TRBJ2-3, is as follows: GAGVSQTPSNKVTEKGKYVELRCDPISGHTALYWYRQSLGQGPEFLIYFQGTGAADDSGLPNDRFFAVRPEGSVSTLKIQRTERGDSAVYLCASSLSAAGGGNTQYFGPGTRLTVL.